These 28 T cell receptor beta chains were sequenced from one sample in a study of shared clonotypes between healthy human individuals. The data were produced by immunoSEQ multiplex PCR, yet TCRdb's version contains in-frame clones alone and is incomplete. The sample contains about 1.5 million clones, over 95% of which appear only once. The specimen was naive CD4+ T cells sorted from blood. The subset was: CD45RA+ positively selected. These receptor sequences come from a man between 25 and 39 years old in good health.

This chain connects TRBV29-1 to TRBJ1-2; 8 nucleotides match TRBD1. CDR1 is SQVTM, CDR2 ANQGSEA, per germline. V shed 7 bases and J 4 bases; nucleotides not matched to a gene: 5. The CDR3 runs to 12 residues. The chain's CDR3 is CSGGDRGYGYTF. DNA of the CDR3: TGCAGCGGGGGAGACAGGGGCTATGGCTACACCTTC.

The DNA of the CDR3 is TGTGCCAGCAGTGAAAATAGATTTTTTCGGACTAGCGGTCACAATGAGCAGTTCTTC. Translating gives CASSENRFFRTSGHNEQFF. The chain combines TRBV6-1 with TRBJ2-1; 10 bases fit TRBD2. V lost 2 bases and J lost 5; bases outside the gene matches: 15. This CDR3 contains 19 residues. CDR1 and CDR2 from the germline V gene are MNHNS and SASEGT.

Here the CDR3 reads CASSPESRYNEQFF. CDR3 DNA sequence: TGTGCCAGCTCACCGGAGTCACGCTACAATGAGCAGTTCTTC. The chain carries TRBV18 and TRBJ2-1; D ambiguous. Germline V gene lookup returns CDR1 KGHSH and CDR2 LQKENI. The CDR3 extends over 14 amino acids. V was clipped by 3 bases and J by 3 bases, with 9 bases between them.

The gene calls are TRBV6-1 and TRBJ2-7; 12 nucleotides align to TRBD2. With V trimmed by 6 bases and J by 5 bases, 8 bases remained unmatched. CDR1 and CDR2 (germline): MNHNS, SASEGT. This CDR3 comprises 15 residues. In nucleotides, the CDR3 is TGTGCCAGCAGCGCTACTAGCGGGAGGCCCCACGAGCAGTACTTC. This gives the protein CASSATSGRPHEQYF.

The V gene is TRBV28, the J gene TRBJ1-2; TRBD1 matches 9 bases. Germline V gene sequence: CDR1 MDHEN, CDR2 SYDVKM. The CDR3 is 12 residues long. J lost 7 bases, V lost 7 bases, and 4 bases had no gene match. Here the CDR3 reads CASNTGGGGYTF. CDR3 DNA sequence: TGTGCCAGCAACACAGGGGGCGGTGGCTACACCTTC.

This clone is a singleton in its sample. This rearrangement joins TRBV29-1 to TRBJ2-1, with 11 positions matching TRBD2. The germline V gene encodes CDR1 SQVTM and CDR2 ANQGSEA. This CDR3 has 15 residues. With 7 bases clipped from V and 4 bases from J, the junction kept 9 bases outside the gene matches. CDR3: CSASSGRPTYNEQFF. In DNA form, the CDR3 reads TGCAGCGCCTCTAGCGGGAGGCCCACGTACAATGAGCAGTTCTTC.

The V gene is TRBV7-8, the J gene TRBJ1-4; a possible D gene is TRBD1 (6 bases). The germline V and J ends were trimmed by 7 bases and 4 bases, with 13 bases remaining between them. This CDR3 is 14 amino acids long. In germline, CDR1 is SGHVS, CDR2 FQNEAQ. The CDR3 bases are TGTGCCAGCACACAGGGACGGATTAATGAAAAACTGTTTTTT. It encodes CASTQGRINEKLFF.

The chain is built from TRBV28 and TRBJ2-4; 7 bases agree with TRBD1. Germline V gene sequence: CDR1 MDHEN, CDR2 SYDVKM. The ends lost 6 bases at V and 12 bases at J; junction bases unmatched: 8. This CDR3 region has 12 residues. Here the CDR3 DNA reads TGTGCCAGCAGCCCACAGGGGTCCTCTCAGTACTTC. This translates into CASSPQGSSQYF.

The chain is built from TRBV2 and TRBJ1-1, with a weak D call TRBD1 (6 bases). Trimming removed 0 bases from V and 10 bases from J, with 18 bases in between. CDR1 is SNHLY and CDR2 is FYNNEI in the germline V gene. This CDR3 has 15 residues. CDR3 sequence (DNA): TGTGCCAGCAGTGAAGCGGCCAGACAGGCAGGTGTAGCTTTCTTT. Residues: CASSEAARQAGVAFF.

In this sample, this clone turned up once. The CDR3 loop is CASSVTGTLSEQFF. CDR3 bases: TGTGCCAGCAGCGTGACAGGGACCCTGAGTGAGCAGTTCTTC. The rearrangement links TRBV6-1 to TRBJ2-1, with 7 bases lining up with TRBD1. Germline assignment: CDR1 MNHNS and CDR2 SASEGT. J was trimmed by 9 bases and V by 6 bases; bases with no gene match: 11. The CDR3 totals 14 residues.

This chain joins TRBV6-5 and TRBJ1-2; possibly TRBD1 for D (6 bases). The CDR3 covers 14 residues. The germline V gene has CDR1 MNHEY and CDR2 SVGAGI. V was pared by 6 bases and J by 4 bases, with 15 bases between. As DNA, the CDR3 is TGTGCCAGCAGAAACCAACAGGGTGGCTATGGCTACACCTTC. This gives the protein CASRNQQGGYGYTF.

This CDR3 reads CASSEALGLAATDTQYF. In DNA, the CDR3 is TGTGCCAGCAGTGAAGCGCTGGGACTAGCGGCCACAGATACGCAGTATTTT. This chain uses TRBV2 with TRBJ2-3; TRBD2 agrees at 11 bases. CDR1 SNHLY and CDR2 FYNNEI come from the germline V gene. V trimming: 0 bases; J trimming: 2 bases; junction bases outside the gene matches: 4. CDR3 length: 17 amino acids.

V usage is TRBV9 and J usage is TRBJ2-7; D remains ambiguous. The CDR3 consists of 13 residues. V lost 3 bases and J lost 1, with 8 bases in between. Germline CDR1 SGDLS, CDR2 YYNGEE. CDR3 region: CASSETASYEQYF. The CDR3 nucleotides read TGTGCCAGCAGCGAAACAGCTTCCTACGAGCAGTACTTC. Full variable domain (missing parts from reference TRBV9 and TRBJ2-7): DSGVTQTPKHLITATGQRVTLRCSPRSGDLSVYWYQQSLDQGLQFLIQYYNGEERAKGNILERFSAQQFPDLHSELNLSSLELGDSALYFCASSETASYEQYFGPGTRLTVT.

V gene TRBV28 combines with J gene TRBJ1-5, with D hard to call. This CDR3 is built from 16 residues. V lost 1 base to trimming and J lost 2 bases, with 12 bases between them. The germline CDR1 and CDR2 sequences are MDHEN and SYDVKM. The CDR3 protein is CASSLYVGNGNQPQHF. The CDR3 nucleotides read TGTGCCAGCAGTTTATATGTGGGTAATGGCAATCAGCCCCAGCATTTT.

In this sample, this clone turned up once. The genes are TRBV5-5 and TRBJ2-5; TRBD2 might be the D (5 bases). V dropped 1 base and J dropped 1 base, with 11 bases sitting between them. The length of the CDR3 is 15 residues. Germline V CDR1 and CDR2: SGHKS, YYEKEE (reference sequence). CDR3 residues: CASSLIAYFQETQYF. CDR3 in DNA: TGTGCCAGCAGCTTGATAGCGTATTTCCAAGAGACCCAGTACTTC.

On this clone: The same CDR3 also results from other DNA sequences found in this sample. The chain recombines TRBV18 with TRBJ2-5, with D tentatively TRBD1 (6 bases). Trimming shortened V by 2 bases and J by 5 bases, and 6 bases separated the two germline ends. CDR1 and CDR2 from the germline V gene are KGHSH and LQKENI. This CDR3 contains 12 residues. The CDR3 region is CASSPTGETQYF. The CDR3, as DNA: TGTGCCAGCTCACCAACAGGGGAGACCCAGTACTTC.

The rearrangement uses TRBV2 and TRBJ2-5; either TRBD1 or TRBD2 may supply D (5 bases each). The CDR3 has 13 amino acids. The V gene lost 7 bases and the J gene lost 9 bases, with 18 bases spanning the gap. Germline V gene data show CDR1 as SNHLY and CDR2 as FYNNEI. In nucleotides, the CDR3 is TGTGCCAGCACGGGGAACATGCCAGGGCCCCAGTACTTC. It translates to CASTGNMPGPQYF.

The chain links TRBV14 to TRBJ1-2; D is undetermined. V lost 1 base and J 7 bases, leaving 13 bases between the germline ends. Germline V CDR1 and CDR2: SGHDN, FVKESK. The CDR3 has 14 amino acids. CDR3: CASSQGVGFGGYTF. CDR3 in DNA: TGTGCCAGCAGCCAAGGCGTTGGGTTCGGTGGCTACACCTTC.

This sequence joins TRBV7-9 and TRBJ1-1, with D unclear. V was pared by 2 bases and J by 0 bases, with 4 bases between. CDR3 length: 13 amino acids. The germline gives CDR1 SEHNR, CDR2 FQNEAQ (reference sequence). The CDR3 nucleotides are TGTGCCAGCAGCTTATCTATGAACACTGAAGCTTTCTTT. As protein: CASSLSMNTEAFF.

This chain joins TRBV6-5 and TRBJ1-1, with 8 bases that match TRBD1. V trimming: 5 bases; J trimming: 0 bases; junction bases outside the gene matches: 5. This CDR3 comprises 15 residues. The V gene's germline CDR1 is MNHEY and CDR2 SVGAGI. This chain's CDR3 is CASSRRQGMNTEAFF. For the CDR3, the DNA is TGTGCCAGCAGTCGGCGACAGGGGATGAACACTGAAGCTTTCTTT.

V usage is TRBV5-1 and J usage is TRBJ2-3; unclear D gene. The germline V gene has CDR1 SGHRS and CDR2 YFSETQ. V was shortened by 4 bases and J by 2 bases, with 8 bases between the two germline ends. The CDR3 runs 13 residues. The CDR3 loop reads CASSPTYTDTQYF. For the CDR3, the DNA is TGCGCCAGCAGCCCCACATACACAGATACGCAGTATTTT.

Points on this clone: This CDR3 is also generated by other DNA sequences in the sample. V and J are TRBV5-1 and TRBJ1-5, with unresolved D. This CDR3 has 13 residues. V lost 0 bases, J lost 4 bases, and 5 bases lay in between. From germline, CDR1 is SGHRS and CDR2 YFSETQ. CDR3 DNA: TGCGCCAGCAGCTTGGCTGGGAATCAGCCCCAGCATTTT. Its translation: CASSLAGNQPQHF. Filled out from reference TRBV5-1 and TRBJ1-5, the complete variable domain reads KAGVTQTPRYLIKTRGQQVTLSCSPISGHRSVSWYQQTPGQGLQFLFEYFSETQRNKGNFPGRFSGRQFSNSRSEMNVSTLELGDSALYLCASSLAGNQPQHFGDGTRLSIL.

On this clone itself: Other nucleotide sequences in the sample specify the same CDR3. V is TRBV29-1 and J is TRBJ2-7; D ambiguous. V shed 3 bases and J shed 1 base, with 4 bases lying between them. Germline V lookup: CDR1 SQVTM, CDR2 ANQGSEA. This CDR3 comprises 11 residues. CDR3 sequence: CSVDISYEQYF. The CDR3 DNA reads as TGCAGCGTTGACATATCCTACGAGCAGTACTTC.

The chain employs TRBV9 and TRBJ2-7, with D perhaps TRBD1 (5 bases). The germline V and J ends were trimmed by 4 bases and 4 bases, with 18 bases remaining between them. This CDR3 has 15 amino acids. Germline V gene data show CDR1 as SGDLS and CDR2 as YYNGEE. The CDR3 region is CASSPPGAGPYEQYF. In nucleotides, the CDR3 is TGTGCCAGCAGCCCCCCTGGGGCAGGGCCTTACGAGCAGTACTTC.

The V and J genes are TRBV7-3 and TRBJ1-1, with a weak D call TRBD1 (6 bases). In germline, CDR1 is SGHTA, CDR2 FQGTGA. V was trimmed by 0 bases and J by 1 base, leaving 12 bases between them. This CDR3 is built from 16 residues. CDR3 region: CASSLTIGGTNTEAFF. In nucleotides, the CDR3 is TGTGCCAGCAGCTTAACTATAGGGGGGACGAACACTGAAGCTTTCTTT.

The rearrangement links TRBV11-2 to TRBJ1-1; D unresolved. Germline values: CDR1 SGHAT, CDR2 FQNNGV. This CDR3 region has 15 residues. Trimming cost V 2 bases and J 8 bases, with 18 bases left between them. Here the CDR3 reads CASSLPKAGVKEAFF. As DNA, the CDR3 is TGTGCCAGCAGCTTACCCAAGGCGGGAGTCAAGGAAGCTTTCTTT.

This clone was seen more than once but under ten times. The chain joins TRBV27 to TRBJ2-5; possibly TRBD1 for D (6 bases). V dropped 3 bases and J dropped 5 bases, with 10 bases sitting between them. The germline gives CDR1 MNHEY, CDR2 SMNVEV (reference sequence). This CDR3 comprises 13 residues. The CDR3 protein is CASSFRGSETQYF. In nucleotides, the CDR3 is TGTGCCAGCAGTTTCAGGGGATCCGAGACCCAGTACTTC.

J is TRBJ2-7 and V is TRBV9; either TRBD1 or TRBD2 may supply D (5 bases each). CDR3 length: 15 residues. Trimming shortened V by 4 bases and J by 1 base, and 15 bases separated the two germline ends. CDR1 and CDR2 from the germline V gene are SGDLS and YYNGEE. The CDR3 DNA reads as TGTGCCAGCAGCCTAGGGGCGGGTTGGTCCTACGAGCAGTACTTC. This translates into CASSLGAGWSYEQYF.